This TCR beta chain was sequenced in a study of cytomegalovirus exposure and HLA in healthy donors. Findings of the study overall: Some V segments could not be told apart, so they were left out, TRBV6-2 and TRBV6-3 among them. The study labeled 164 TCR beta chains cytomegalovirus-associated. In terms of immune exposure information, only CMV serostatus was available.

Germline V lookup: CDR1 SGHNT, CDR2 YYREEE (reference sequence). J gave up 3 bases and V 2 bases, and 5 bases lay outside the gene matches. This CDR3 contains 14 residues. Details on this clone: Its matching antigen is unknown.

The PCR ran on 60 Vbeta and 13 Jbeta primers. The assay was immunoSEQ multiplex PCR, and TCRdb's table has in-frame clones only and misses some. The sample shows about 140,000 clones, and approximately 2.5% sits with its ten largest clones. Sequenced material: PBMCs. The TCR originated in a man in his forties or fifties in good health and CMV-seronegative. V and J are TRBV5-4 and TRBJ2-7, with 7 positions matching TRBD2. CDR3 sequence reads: CASSFQGLNYEQYF. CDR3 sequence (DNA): TGTGCCAGCAGCTTCCAGGGACTAAACTACGAGCAGTACTTC.